This entry is about one TCR beta chain. It has no known antigen specificity. Per-nucleotide qualities are absent, and no much larger clonotype sits a single base away. This record comes from a study of control samples from healthy donors and cancer patients (dated by TCRdb to the early 2020s). Libraries came from the immunoSEQ multiplex PCR assay. In TCRdb, the immuneACCESS table is reduced to in-frame sequences with V and J assigned. These tables do not hold every clone; where another copy was compared, an unresolved V gene accounts for under half, and the others remain unexplained. In this sample the table shows 90,000 to 100,000 clones, less than 85% of which occur a single time. Under 40% of the sample rests with the top ten. From cysteine to phenylalanine, the CDR3 is 15 amino acids long. Only the CDR3 DNA is retained, 45 bases long and in frame from the first base. The V and J ends are trimmed by 6 bases and 5 bases, leaving 19 bases between them. Sequences MDHEN (CDR1) and SYDVKM (CDR2) are obtained from the germline V gene.

The clonotype originates from a man between 65 and 85 years old with lung cancer. The sequenced sample was PBMCs. The sequence joins TRBV28 to TRBJ1-2; perhaps TRBD1 is the D gene, with 5 bases matching. The nucleotide sequence is TGTGCCAGCAGGGGGTTGTGGGGCGAGAGGTATGGCTACACCTTC. Its protein reads: CASRGLWGERYGYTF.